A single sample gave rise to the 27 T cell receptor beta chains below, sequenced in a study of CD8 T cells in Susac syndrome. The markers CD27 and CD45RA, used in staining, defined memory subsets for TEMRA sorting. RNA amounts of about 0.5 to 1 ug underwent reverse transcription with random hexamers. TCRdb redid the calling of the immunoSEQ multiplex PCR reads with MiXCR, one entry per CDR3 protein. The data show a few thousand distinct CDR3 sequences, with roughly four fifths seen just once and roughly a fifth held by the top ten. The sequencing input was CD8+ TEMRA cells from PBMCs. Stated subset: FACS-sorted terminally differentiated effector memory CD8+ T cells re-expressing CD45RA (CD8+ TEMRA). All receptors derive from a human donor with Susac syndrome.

CDR3 coding DNA: TGTGCCACCAGCGCGCGGGACCCCGATCAGCCCCAGCATTTT. Amino acid sequence: CATSARDPDQPQHF. The chain combines TRBV15 with TRBJ1-5; a weak D match, TRBD1 (5 bases). The CDR3 length is 14 residues. Germline CDR1 reads LNHNV; CDR2 reads YYDKDF (reference sequence). V lost 5 bases, J lost 5 bases, and 13 bases lay in between.

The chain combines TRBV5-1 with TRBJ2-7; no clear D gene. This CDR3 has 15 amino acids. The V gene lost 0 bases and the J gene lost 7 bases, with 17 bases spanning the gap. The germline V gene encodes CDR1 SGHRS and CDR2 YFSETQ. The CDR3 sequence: CASSLDSHPRSEQYF. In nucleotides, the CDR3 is TGCGCCAGCAGCTTGGACTCCCACCCCCGGAGTGAGCAGTACTTC.

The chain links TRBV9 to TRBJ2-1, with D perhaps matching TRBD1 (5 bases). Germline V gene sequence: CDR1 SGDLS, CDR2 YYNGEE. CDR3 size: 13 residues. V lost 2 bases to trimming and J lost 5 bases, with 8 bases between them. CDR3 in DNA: TGTGCCAGCAGCGTCGGACAAGACAATGAGCAGTTCTTC. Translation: CASSVGQDNEQFF.

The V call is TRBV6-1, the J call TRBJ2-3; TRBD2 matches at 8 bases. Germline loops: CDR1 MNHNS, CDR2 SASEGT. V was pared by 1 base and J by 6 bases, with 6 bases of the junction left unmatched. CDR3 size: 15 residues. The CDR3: CASSEDLGGADTQYF. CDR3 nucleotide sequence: TGTGCCAGCAGTGAAGACCTCGGGGGGGCGGATACGCAGTATTTT.

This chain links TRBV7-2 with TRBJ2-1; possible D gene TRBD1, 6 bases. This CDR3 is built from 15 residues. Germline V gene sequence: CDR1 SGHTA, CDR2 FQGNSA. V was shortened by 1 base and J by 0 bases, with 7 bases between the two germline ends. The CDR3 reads CASSLEDSSYNEQFF. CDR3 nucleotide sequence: TGTGCCAGCAGCTTAGAGGACAGCTCCTACAATGAGCAGTTCTTC. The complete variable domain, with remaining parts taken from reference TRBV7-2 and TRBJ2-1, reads GAGVSQSPSNKVTEKGKDVELRCDPISGHTALYWYRQSLGQGLEFLIYFQGNSAPDKSGLPSDRFSAERTGGSVSTLTIQRTQQEDSAVYLCASSLEDSSYNEQFFGPGTRLTVL.

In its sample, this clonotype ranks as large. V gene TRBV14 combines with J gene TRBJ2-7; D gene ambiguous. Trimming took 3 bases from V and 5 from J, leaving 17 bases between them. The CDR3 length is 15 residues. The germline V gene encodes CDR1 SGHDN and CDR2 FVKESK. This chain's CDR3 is CASSQLPQESNEQYF. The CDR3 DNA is TGTGCCAGCAGCCAGCTGCCACAAGAATCGAACGAGCAGTACTTC.

The CDR3 coding sequence is TGTGCCAGCAGTGAAGTGGCAGGGGCCCTTGGAGTAGATACGCAGTATTTT. Translation gives CASSEVAGALGVDTQYF. V is TRBV6-1 and J is TRBJ2-3; possible D gene TRBD1, 6 bases. In germline, CDR1 is MNHNS, CDR2 SASEGT. Trimming pared 1 base from V and 5 bases from J, leaving 19 bases between. This CDR3 region has 17 residues.

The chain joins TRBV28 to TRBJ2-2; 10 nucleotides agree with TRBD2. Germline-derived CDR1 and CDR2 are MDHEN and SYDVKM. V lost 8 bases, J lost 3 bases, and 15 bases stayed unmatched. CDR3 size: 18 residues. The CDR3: CASVLPASGSWDTGELFF. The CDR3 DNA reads TGTGCCAGCGTTTTACCGGCTAGCGGGAGCTGGGACACCGGGGAGCTGTTTTTT.

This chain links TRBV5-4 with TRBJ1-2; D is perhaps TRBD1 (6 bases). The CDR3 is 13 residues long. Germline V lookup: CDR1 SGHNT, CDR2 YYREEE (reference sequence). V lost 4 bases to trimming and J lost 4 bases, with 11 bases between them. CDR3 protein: CASSRQDTYGYTF. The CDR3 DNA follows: TGTGCCAGCAGCCGACAGGATACCTATGGCTACACCTTC.

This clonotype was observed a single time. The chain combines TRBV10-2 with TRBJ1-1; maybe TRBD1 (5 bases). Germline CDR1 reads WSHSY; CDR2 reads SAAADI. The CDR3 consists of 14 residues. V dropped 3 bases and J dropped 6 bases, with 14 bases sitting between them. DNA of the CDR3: TGCGCCAGCAGTGATGGGGGGTTCTGGGCTGAAGCTTTCTTT. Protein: CASSDGGFWAEAFF.

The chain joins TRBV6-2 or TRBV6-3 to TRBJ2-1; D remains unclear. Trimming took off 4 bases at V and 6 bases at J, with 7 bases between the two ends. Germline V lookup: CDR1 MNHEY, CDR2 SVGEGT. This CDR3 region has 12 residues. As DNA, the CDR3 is TGTGCCAGCAGTTTAGACCTCAATGAGCAGTTCTTC. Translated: CASSLDLNEQFF.

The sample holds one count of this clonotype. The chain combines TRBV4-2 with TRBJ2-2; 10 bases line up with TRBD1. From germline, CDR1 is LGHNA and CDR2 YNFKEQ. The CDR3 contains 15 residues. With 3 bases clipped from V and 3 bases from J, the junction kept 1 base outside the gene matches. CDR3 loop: CASSQGTGDTGELFF. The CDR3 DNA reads TGTGCCAGCAGCCAGGGGACAGGGGACACCGGGGAGCTGTTTTTT.

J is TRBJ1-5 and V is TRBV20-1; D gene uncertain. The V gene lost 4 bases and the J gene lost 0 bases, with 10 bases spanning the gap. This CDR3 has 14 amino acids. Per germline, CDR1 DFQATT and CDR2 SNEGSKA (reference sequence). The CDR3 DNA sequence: TGCAGTGCTACCAGCCTAGATAGCAATCAGCCCCAGCATTTT. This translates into CSATSLDSNQPQHF.

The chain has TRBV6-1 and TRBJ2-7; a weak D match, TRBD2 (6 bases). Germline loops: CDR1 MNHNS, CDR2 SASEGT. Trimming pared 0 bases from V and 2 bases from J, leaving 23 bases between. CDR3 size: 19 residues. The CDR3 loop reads CASSEALSGALDYAYEQYF. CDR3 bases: TGTGCCAGCAGTGAAGCGCTTTCGGGAGCGCTAGATTACGCCTACGAGCAGTACTTC.

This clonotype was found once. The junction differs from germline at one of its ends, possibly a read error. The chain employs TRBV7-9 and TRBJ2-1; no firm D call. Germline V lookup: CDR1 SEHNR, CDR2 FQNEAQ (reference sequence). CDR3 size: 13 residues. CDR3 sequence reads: CASSSDPENGQFF. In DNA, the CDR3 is TGTGCCAGCAGCTCCGACCCCGAGAATGGGCAGTTCTTC.

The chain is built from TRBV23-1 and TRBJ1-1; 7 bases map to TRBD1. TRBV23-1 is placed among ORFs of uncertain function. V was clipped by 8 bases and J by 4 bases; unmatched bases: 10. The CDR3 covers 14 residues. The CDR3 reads CASLRVGGFTEAFF. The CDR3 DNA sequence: TGCGCCAGCCTCAGGGTAGGGGGCTTCACTGAAGCTTTCTTT.

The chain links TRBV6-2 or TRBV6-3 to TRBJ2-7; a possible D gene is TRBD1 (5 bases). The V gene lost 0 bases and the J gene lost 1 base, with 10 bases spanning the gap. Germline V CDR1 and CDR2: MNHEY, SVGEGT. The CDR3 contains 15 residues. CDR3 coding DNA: TGTGCCAGCAGTTACTCTGGACACCCTTCCTACGAGCAGTACTTC. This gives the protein CASSYSGHPSYEQYF.

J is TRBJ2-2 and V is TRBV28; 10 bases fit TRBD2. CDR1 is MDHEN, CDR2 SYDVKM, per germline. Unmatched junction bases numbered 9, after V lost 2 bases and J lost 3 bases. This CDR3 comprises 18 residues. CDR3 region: CASSLPASGSRDTGELFF. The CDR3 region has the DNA TGTGCCAGCAGTTTACCGGCTAGCGGGAGCCGCGACACCGGGGAGCTGTTTTTT.

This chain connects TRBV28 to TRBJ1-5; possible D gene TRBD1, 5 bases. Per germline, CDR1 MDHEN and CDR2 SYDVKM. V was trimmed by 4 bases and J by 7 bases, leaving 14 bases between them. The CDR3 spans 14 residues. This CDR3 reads CASSSGGEGQPQHF. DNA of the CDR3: TGTGCCAGCAGTTCGGGAGGGGAAGGACAGCCCCAGCATTTT.

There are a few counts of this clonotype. CDR3 in DNA: TGTGCCACCAGTGATTTGCGGGTATCGACTAGCGGGAGTGTGTATGAGCAGTTCTTC. Amino acid sequence: CATSDLRVSTSGSVYEQFF. The genes are TRBV24-1 and TRBJ2-1; 12 positions agree with TRBD2. Unmatched junction bases numbered 13, after V lost 0 bases and J lost 8 bases. Looked up from germline, CDR1 is KGHDR and CDR2 is SFDVKD. There are 19 residues in the CDR3.

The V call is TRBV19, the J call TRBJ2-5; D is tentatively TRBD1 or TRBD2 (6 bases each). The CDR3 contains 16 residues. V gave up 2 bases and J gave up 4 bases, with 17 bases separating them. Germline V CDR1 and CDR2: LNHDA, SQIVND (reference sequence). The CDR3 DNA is TGTGCCAGTAGTATAAGCAGGGGACTGGGTGGAGAGACCCAGTACTTC. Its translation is CASSISRGLGGETQYF. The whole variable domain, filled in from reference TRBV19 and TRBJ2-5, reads DGGITQSPKYLFRKEGQNVTLSCEQNLNHDAMYWYRQDPGQGLRLIYYSQIVNDFQKGDIAEGYSVSREKKESFPLTVTSAQKNPTAFYLCASSISRGLGGETQYFGPGTRLLVL.

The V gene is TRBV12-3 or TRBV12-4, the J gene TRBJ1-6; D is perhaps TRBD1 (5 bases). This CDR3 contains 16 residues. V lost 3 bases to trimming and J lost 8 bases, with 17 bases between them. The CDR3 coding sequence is TGTGCCAGCAGTTTGGTTTGGGACGTTGGTGATTCACCCCTCCACTTT. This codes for CASSLVWDVGDSPLHF.

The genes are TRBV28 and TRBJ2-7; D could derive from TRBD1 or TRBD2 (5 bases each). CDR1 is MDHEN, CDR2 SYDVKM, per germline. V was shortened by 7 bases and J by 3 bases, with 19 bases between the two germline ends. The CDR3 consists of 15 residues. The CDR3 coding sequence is TGTGCCAGCACCCAAGCCGGGACGGACGTCTACGAGCAGTACTTC. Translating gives CASTQAGTDVYEQYF.

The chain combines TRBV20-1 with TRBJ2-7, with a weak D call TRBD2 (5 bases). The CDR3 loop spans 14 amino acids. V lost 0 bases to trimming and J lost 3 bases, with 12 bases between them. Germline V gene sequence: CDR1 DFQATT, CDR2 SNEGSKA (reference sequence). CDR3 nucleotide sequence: TGCAGTGCTAGAGAGCGGCCTCGGGGCTACGAGCAGTACTTC. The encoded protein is CSARERPRGYEQYF.

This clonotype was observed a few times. The CDR3 region is CASGLAGDGANVLTF. CDR3 sequence (DNA): TGTGCCAGCGGACTAGCGGGAGACGGGGCCAACGTCCTGACTTTC. The chain carries TRBV6-1 and TRBJ2-6, with 13 positions matching TRBD2. V lost 8 bases to trimming and J lost 4 bases; unmatched junction nucleotides: 2. CDR1 and CDR2 from the germline V gene are MNHNS and SASEGT. CDR3 length: 15 amino acids.

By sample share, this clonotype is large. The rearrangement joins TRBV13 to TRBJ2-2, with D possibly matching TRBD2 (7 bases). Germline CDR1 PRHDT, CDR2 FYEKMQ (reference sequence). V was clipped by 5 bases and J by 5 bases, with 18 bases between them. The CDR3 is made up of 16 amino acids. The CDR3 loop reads CASSRIGGPGTGELFF. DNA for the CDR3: TGTGCCAGCAGCCGCATCGGGGGGCCGGGGACCGGGGAGCTGTTTTTT.

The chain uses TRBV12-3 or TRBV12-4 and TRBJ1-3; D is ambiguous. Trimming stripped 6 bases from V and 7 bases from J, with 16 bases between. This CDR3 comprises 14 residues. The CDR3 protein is CASSVLGIYNTIYF. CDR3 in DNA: TGTGCCAGCAGCGTATTGGGAATTTACAACACCATATATTTT.